This T cell receptor (beta chain) was identified in a study of human T cells and chemical hapten exposure. Study overall: On the upper back, patch tests were applied with 0.01% DPC and read at 6 days.

General study points: Expanded TCRs made up significantly more big CDR3 similarity clusters than controls did.

During construction of the library, unique molecular identifiers were attached to individual cDNA molecules for quantitative, reproducible TCR counting. One entry per CDR3 protein, called by TCRdb with MiXCR from the RACE reads. The sample lists under 300,000 distinct CDR3 sequences, around 9.3% occurring once. About this clonotype: The antigen remains undetermined.

Time point described: pre-sensitization, week 0. The treatment is: therapeutic diphenylcyclopropenone sensitization with weekly scalp DPC. Blood draws preceded each patch test application. This CDR3 spans 14 amino acids. V shed 4 bases and J shed 2 bases, with 9 bases lying between them. In germline, CDR1 is KGHSH, CDR2 LQKENI. The sequences come from whole blood, collected in connection with sensitization to the hapten diphenylcyclopropenone (DPC). The gene calls are TRBV18 and TRBJ2-1; D is perhaps TRBD1 (6 bases). This receptor was taken from a woman between 40 and 50 years old with alopecia areata. Some clones in this sample may be carry-over from other donors' samples. In DNA form, the CDR3 reads TGTGCCAGCTCACAACAGGGAGCCTACAATGAGCAGTTCTTC. Its translation is CASSQQGAYNEQFF.